What follows describes a single T cell receptor (beta chain). Recruits, aged roughly 18 to 89 years, lived in about two dozen US areas. Grouping used clinical history reported by participants in a survey and questionnaire. Exposed volunteers were people who met a COVID-19 case within 2 weeks before study entry. Clones were sequenced by immunoSEQ multiplex PCR, and TCRdb holds only the in-frame ones, with some missing. The sample includes about 140,000 clones, 84% seen only once; the top ten take about 1.5%. Unmatched junction bases numbered 4, after V lost 4 bases and J lost 3 bases. Per germline, CDR1 MGHRA and CDR2 YSYEKL. The CDR3 contains 14 residues. This sample is part of a study of blood T cell repertoires in COVID-19.

The TCR comes from a woman in her late teens or twenties who had been exposed to COVID-19. The chain combines TRBV4-1 with TRBJ2-7; 9 bases agree with TRBD1. The sample consisted of PBMCs or T cells enriched from blood (not recorded which). CDR3 in DNA: TGCGCCAGCAGCCCCGACAGGGGGTACTACGAGCAGTACTTC. Residues: CASSPDRGYYEQYF.